A single sample gave rise to the 13 T cell receptor beta chains below, sequenced in a study of T cells after yellow fever vaccination. TCRdb fed the 5' RACE reads into MiXCR, producing one record per CDR3 protein. This sample has approximately 260,000 distinct CDR3 sequences, with 5.2% found just once. Source: CD4+ T cells sorted from PBMCs, taken on the day of the yellow fever booster vaccination. Source of these receptors: a man aged 18 to 30 who received the YFV17D yellow fever vaccine.

This clonotype was found many times. The rearrangement joins TRBV5-1 to TRBJ2-1; no firm D call. CDR3 length equals 14 residues. Germline values: CDR1 SGHRS, CDR2 YFSETQ. V lost 5 bases and J 0 bases, leaving 9 bases between the germline ends. The CDR3 loop reads CASSYPSSYNEQFF. CDR3 bases: TGCGCCAGCAGTTATCCGAGCTCCTACAATGAGCAGTTCTTC.

The table lists this clonotype with a few counts. This chain links TRBV5-5 with TRBJ1-1; 8 bases match TRBD1. V was clipped by 4 bases and J by 0 bases; unmatched bases: 5. The CDR3 has 15 residues. The germline CDR1 and CDR2 sequences are SGHKS and YYEKEE (reference sequence). This CDR3 is CASSPLGQVNTEAFF. The CDR3 region has the DNA TGTGCCAGCAGCCCCCTGGGACAGGTGAACACTGAAGCTTTCTTT.

The sample holds a few counts of this clonotype. This sequence joins TRBV5-1 and TRBJ1-5, with a weak D call TRBD1 (5 bases). This CDR3 is 16 amino acids long. Looked up from germline, CDR1 is SGHRS and CDR2 is YFSETQ. Between the trimmed V and J ends, which lost 4 bases and 7 bases, there was a span of 21 bases. CDR3 residues: CASSAEYPRVDQPQHF. Written as DNA, the CDR3 is TGCGCCAGCAGCGCGGAATATCCCAGGGTAGACCAGCCCCAGCATTTT.

This clonotype was counted between two and nine times. The rearrangement uses TRBV9 and TRBJ2-3; D not resolved. Trimming removed 0 bases at V and 6 bases at J, with 11 bases between. Germline CDR1 reads SGDLS; CDR2 reads YYNGEE. The CDR3 has 14 amino acids. The CDR3 loop is CASSVAWAWDTQYF. The CDR3 nucleotides read TGTGCCAGCAGCGTAGCTTGGGCCTGGGATACGCAGTATTTT. Variable domain in full (rest from reference TRBV9 and TRBJ2-3): DSGVTQTPKHLITATGQRVTLRCSPRSGDLSVYWYQQSLDQGLQFLIQYYNGEERAKGNILERFSAQQFPDLHSELNLSSLELGDSALYFCASSVAWAWDTQYFGPGTRLTVL.

This clonotype came up a few times. The rearrangement links TRBV15 to TRBJ2-3; D possibly corresponds to TRBD1 (6 bases). There are 16 residues in the CDR3. Per the germline V gene, CDR1 is LNHNV and CDR2 is YYDKDF (reference sequence). The V gene lost 0 bases and the J gene lost 1 base, with 11 bases spanning the gap. This chain's CDR3 is CATSRDPRQGTDTQYF. In DNA form, the CDR3 reads TGTGCCACCAGCAGAGACCCCAGACAGGGCACAGATACGCAGTATTTT.

This CDR3 is CASGYAYEQYF. The CDR3 DNA reads as TGTGCCAGCGGGTACGCCTACGAGCAGTACTTC. This sequence joins TRBV12-3 or TRBV12-4 and TRBJ2-7; D unresolved. Trimming shortened V by 8 bases and J by 2 bases, and 7 bases separated the two germline ends. The CDR3 spans 11 residues.

In this sample, this clonotype turned up a few times. The J gene is TRBJ1-5, the V gene TRBV9; D is ambiguous. V lost 0 bases and J lost 3, with 4 bases in between. The CDR3 runs 13 residues. The germline V gene encodes CDR1 SGDLS and CDR2 YYNGEE. DNA for the CDR3: TGTGCCAGCAGCGTAGACCCCAATCAGCCCCAGCATTTT. Translated: CASSVDPNQPQHF.

The chain employs TRBV19 and TRBJ1-2; D call uncertain. Germline values: CDR1 LNHDA, CDR2 SQIVND (reference sequence). This CDR3 contains 13 residues. Trimming removed 4 bases from V and 4 bases from J, with 10 bases in between. The CDR3 sequence is CASSKGRGYGYTF. The CDR3 nucleotides are TGTGCCAGTAGTAAGGGAAGAGGCTATGGCTACACCTTC.

This chain joins TRBV5-1 and TRBJ1-2; TRBD1 is a possible D gene (6 bases). Trimming pared 4 bases from V and 8 bases from J, leaving 15 bases between. The CDR3 totals 13 residues. The germline CDR1 and CDR2 sequences are SGHRS and YFSETQ. CDR3 bases: TGCGCCAGCAGCATAACAGGGTCCCTGGGCTACACCTTC. It encodes CASSITGSLGYTF.

The V gene is TRBV29-1, the J gene TRBJ1-3; TRBD1 agrees at 9 bases. V trimming: 6 bases; J trimming: 2 bases; junction bases outside the gene matches: 11. The CDR3 runs to 16 residues. Germline V CDR1 and CDR2: SQVTM, ANQGSEA. DNA for the CDR3: TGCAGCGTGAGTCCGGGACAGGGTAGTACTGGAAACACCATATATTTT. It encodes CSVSPGQGSTGNTIYF.

The V gene is TRBV6-5, the J gene TRBJ1-4, with TRBD1 identical over 7 bases. The length of the CDR3 is 15 residues. Germline V gives CDR1 MNHEY, CDR2 SVGAGI. With V trimmed by 4 bases and J by 8 bases, 10 bases remained unmatched. The CDR3 nucleotides read TGTGCCAGCAGTTTGGCGGACAGGAGAGTGGAAAAACTGTTTTTT. The encoded protein is CASSLADRRVEKLFF.

This clonotype showed up many times. The genes are TRBV10-3 and TRBJ1-6; unclear D gene. The CDR3 spans 15 residues. Germline assignment: CDR1 ENHRY and CDR2 SYGVKD. V was clipped by 4 bases and J by 5 bases, with 12 bases between them. For the CDR3, the DNA is TGTGCCATCAGTGGAGGGAGAGTGGATAATTCACCCCTCCACTTT. Encoded protein: CAISGGRVDNSPLHF.

This clonotype showed up just a few times. The rearrangement joins TRBV7-2 to TRBJ2-2; the D is unclear. This CDR3 region has 14 residues. CDR1 is SGHTA, CDR2 FQGNSA, per germline. Trimming pared 1 base from V and 4 bases from J, leaving 7 bases between. The DNA of the CDR3 is TGTGCCAGCAGCTTAGTCAGGAGCACCGGGGAGCTGTTTTTT. It is translated as CASSLVRSTGELFF.